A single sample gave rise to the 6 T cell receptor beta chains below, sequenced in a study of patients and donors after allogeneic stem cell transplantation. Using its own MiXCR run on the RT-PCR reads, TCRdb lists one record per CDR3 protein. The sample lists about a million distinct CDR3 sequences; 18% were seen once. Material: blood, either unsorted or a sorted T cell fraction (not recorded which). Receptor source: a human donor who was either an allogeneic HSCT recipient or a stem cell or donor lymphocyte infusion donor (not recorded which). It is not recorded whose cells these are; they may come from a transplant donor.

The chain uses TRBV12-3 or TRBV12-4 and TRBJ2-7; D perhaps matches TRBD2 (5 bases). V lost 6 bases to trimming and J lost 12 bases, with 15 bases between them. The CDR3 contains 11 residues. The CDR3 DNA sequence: TGTGCCAGCAGCTCTGGCCGCGGAGGGTACTTC. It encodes CASSSGRGGYF.

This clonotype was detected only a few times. CDR3 residues: CSARVDGNSPLHF. DNA of the CDR3: TGCAGTGCTAGAGTCGACGGTAATTCACCCCTCCACTTT. The chain has TRBV20-1 and TRBJ1-6; D unresolved. With 1 base removed from V and 6 bases from J, the gap between germline ends came to 7 bases. The germline V gene has CDR1 DFQATT and CDR2 SNEGSKA (reference sequence). CDR3 length equals 13 residues.

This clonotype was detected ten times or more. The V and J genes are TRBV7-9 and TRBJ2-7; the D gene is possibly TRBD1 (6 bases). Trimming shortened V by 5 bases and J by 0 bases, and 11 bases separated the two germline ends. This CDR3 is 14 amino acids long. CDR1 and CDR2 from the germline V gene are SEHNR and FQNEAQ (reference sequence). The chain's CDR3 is CASSPGTYSYEQYF. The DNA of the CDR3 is TGTGCCAGCAGCCCCGGGACATACTCCTACGAGCAGTACTTC.

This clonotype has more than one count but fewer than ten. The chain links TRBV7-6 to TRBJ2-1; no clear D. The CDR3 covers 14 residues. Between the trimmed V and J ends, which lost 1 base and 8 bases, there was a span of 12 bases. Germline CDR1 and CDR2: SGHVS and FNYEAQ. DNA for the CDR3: TGTGCCAGCAGCTTAGTGACGGGCCCCCATGAGCAGTTCTTC. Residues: CASSLVTGPHEQFF.

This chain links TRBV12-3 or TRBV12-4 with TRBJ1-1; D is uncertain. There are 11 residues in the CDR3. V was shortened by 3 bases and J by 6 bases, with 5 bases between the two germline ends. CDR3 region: CASSFLSEAFF. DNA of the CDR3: TGTGCCAGCAGTTTTCTCTCTGAAGCTTTCTTT.

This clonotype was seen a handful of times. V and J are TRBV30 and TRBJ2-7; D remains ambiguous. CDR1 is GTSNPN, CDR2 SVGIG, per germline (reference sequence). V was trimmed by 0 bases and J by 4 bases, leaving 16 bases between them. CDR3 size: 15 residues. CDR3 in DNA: TGTGCCTGGAGTGTAAGTGGTTGTCTTGCGTACGAGCAGTACTTC. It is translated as CAWSVSGCLAYEQYF.